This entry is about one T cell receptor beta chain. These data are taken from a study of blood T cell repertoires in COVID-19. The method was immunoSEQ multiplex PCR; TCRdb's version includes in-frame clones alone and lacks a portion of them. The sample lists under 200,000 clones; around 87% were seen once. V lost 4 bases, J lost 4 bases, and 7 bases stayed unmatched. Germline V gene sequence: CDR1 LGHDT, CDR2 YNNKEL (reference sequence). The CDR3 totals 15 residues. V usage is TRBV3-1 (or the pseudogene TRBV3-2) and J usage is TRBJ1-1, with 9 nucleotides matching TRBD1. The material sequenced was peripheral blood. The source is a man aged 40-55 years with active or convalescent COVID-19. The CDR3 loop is CASSLGQGSGTEAFF. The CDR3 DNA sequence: TGTGCCAGCAGCCTCGGACAGGGGTCGGGCACTGAAGCTTTCTTT.